The clone carrying this TCR beta chain was counted once. Its antigen remains unknown. This sample was included in a study of blood T cells in healthy people across ages. Study outcomes and limitations: Age brought a roughly linear fall in TCR beta diversity measured per million T cells. Higher naive T cell percentage went strongly together with higher TCR beta diversity.

V was pared by 5 bases and J by 2 bases, with 11 bases of the junction left unmatched. In germline, CDR1 is LNHNV, CDR2 YYDKDF (reference sequence). The length of the CDR3 is 18 residues. It was with a sample-barcoded 5' primer and a J-beta primer mix that a second PCR of roughly 7 to 12 cycles was run. TCRdb reprocessed the 5' RACE reads with MiXCR, giving one entry per CDR3 protein. The sample lists around 690,000 distinct CDR3 sequences; roughly 58% were seen once. Sequenced: blood. The chain links TRBV15 to TRBJ1-5; 11 bases map to TRBD1. The clonotype was recovered from a man between 60 and 75 years old in good health. Here the CDR3 DNA reads TGTGCCACCAGCGTCCGACCTGGACAGGGGGCAGGCAATCAGCCCCAGCATTTT. This codes for CATSVRPGQGAGNQPQHF.